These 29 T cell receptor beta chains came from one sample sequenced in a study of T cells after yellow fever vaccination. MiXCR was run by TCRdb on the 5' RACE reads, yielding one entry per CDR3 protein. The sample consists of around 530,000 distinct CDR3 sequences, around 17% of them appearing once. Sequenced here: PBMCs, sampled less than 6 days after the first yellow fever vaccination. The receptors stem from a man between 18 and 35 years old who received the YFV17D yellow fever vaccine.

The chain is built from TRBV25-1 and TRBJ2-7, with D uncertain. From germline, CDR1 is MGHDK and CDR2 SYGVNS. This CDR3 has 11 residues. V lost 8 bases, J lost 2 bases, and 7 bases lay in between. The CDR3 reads CASLGPYEQYF. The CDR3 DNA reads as TGTGCCAGCCTCGGTCCCTACGAGCAGTACTTC.

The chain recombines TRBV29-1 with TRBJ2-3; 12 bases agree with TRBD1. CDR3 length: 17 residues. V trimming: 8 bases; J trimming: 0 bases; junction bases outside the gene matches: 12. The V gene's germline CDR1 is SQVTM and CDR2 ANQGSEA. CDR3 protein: CSSEGDRGLLSTDTQYF. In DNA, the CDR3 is TGCAGCTCCGAGGGGGACAGGGGGCTGTTGAGCACAGATACGCAGTATTTT.

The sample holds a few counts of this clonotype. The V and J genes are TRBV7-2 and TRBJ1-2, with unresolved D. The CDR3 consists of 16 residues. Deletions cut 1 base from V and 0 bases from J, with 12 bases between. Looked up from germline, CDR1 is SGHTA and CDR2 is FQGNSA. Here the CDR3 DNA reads TGTGCCAGCAGCTTAGAGGGCCAATTATCTAACTATGGCTACACCTTC. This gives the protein CASSLEGQLSNYGYTF.

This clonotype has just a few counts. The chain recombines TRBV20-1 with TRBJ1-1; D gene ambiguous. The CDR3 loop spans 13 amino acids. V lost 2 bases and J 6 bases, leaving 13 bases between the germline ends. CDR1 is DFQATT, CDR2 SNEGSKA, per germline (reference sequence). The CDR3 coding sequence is TGCAGTGCTAGAAAGTTAAGGGTTTCTGAAGCTTTCTTT. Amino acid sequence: CSARKLRVSEAFF.

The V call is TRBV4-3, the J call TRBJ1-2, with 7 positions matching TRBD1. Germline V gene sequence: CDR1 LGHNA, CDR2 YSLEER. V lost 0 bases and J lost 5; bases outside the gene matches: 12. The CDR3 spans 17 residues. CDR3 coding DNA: TGCGCCAGCAGCCAAGATCGATGGACAGGCCTTCAGTATGGCTACACCTTC. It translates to CASSQDRWTGLQYGYTF.

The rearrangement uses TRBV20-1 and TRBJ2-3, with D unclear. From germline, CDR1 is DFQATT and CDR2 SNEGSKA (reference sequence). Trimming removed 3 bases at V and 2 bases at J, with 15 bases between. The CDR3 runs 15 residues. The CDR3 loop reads CSASQISTYTDTQYF. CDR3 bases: TGCAGTGCTAGTCAGATTAGCACTTACACAGATACGCAGTATTTT.

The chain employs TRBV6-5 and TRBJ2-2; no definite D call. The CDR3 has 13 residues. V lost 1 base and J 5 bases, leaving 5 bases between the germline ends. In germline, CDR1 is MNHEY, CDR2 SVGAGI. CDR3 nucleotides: TGTGCCAGCAGTTACTTGGCGACCGGGGAGCTGTTTTTT. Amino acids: CASSYLATGELFF.

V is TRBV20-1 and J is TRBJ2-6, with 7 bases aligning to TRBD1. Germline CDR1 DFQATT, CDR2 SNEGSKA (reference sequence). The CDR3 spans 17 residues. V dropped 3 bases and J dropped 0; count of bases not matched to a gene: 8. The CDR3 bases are TGCAGTGCTAGCGGACAGGCCCTCGTCTCTGGGGCCAACGTCCTGACTTTC. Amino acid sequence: CSASGQALVSGANVLTF.

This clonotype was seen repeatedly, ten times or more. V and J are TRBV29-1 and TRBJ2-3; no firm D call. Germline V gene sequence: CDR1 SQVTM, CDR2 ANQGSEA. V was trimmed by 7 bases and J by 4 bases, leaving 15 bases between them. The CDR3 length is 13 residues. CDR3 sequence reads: CSATGSGADTQYF. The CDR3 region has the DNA TGCAGCGCTACCGGGTCCGGAGCAGATACGCAGTATTTT.

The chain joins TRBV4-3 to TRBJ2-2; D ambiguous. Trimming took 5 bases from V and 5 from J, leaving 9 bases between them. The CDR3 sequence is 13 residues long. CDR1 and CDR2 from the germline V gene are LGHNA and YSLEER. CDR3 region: CASSGQATGELFF. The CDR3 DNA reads TGCGCCAGCAGCGGGCAGGCTACCGGGGAGCTGTTTTTT.

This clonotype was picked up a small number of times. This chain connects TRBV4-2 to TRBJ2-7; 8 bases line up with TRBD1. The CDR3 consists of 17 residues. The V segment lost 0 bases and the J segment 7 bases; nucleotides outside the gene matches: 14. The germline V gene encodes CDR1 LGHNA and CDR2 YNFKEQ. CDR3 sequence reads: CASSQEGAGGRQREQYF. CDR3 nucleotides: TGTGCCAGCAGCCAAGAGGGCGCAGGGGGCAGGCAGAGGGAGCAGTACTTC.

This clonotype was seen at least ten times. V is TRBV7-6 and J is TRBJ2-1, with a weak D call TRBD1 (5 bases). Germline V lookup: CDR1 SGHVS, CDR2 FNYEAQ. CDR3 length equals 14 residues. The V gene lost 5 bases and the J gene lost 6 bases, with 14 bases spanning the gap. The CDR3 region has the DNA TGTGCCAGCAGCCCCAGGGCCGGTTCCAATGAGCAGTTCTTC. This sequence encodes CASSPRAGSNEQFF. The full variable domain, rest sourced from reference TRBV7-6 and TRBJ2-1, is GAGVSQSPRYKVTKRGQDVALRCDPISGHVSLYWYRQALGQGPEFLTYFNYEAQQDKSGLPNDRFSAERPEGSISTLTIQRTEQRDSAMYRCASSPRAGSNEQFFGPGTRLTVL.

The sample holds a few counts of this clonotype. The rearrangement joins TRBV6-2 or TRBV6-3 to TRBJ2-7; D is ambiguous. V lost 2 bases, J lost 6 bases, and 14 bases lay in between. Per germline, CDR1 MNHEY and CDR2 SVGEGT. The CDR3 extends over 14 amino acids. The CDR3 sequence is CASSYPPPVTEQYV. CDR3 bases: TGTGCCAGCAGTTACCCTCCTCCGGTAACCGAGCAGTACGTC.

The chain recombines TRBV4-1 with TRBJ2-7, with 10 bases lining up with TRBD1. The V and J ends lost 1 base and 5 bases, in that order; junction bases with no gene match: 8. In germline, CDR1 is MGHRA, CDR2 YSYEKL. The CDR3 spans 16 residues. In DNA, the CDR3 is TGCGCCAGCAGCCAAGCGCCGGGGACAGGGGTCGACGAGCAGTACTTC. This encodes CASSQAPGTGVDEQYF.

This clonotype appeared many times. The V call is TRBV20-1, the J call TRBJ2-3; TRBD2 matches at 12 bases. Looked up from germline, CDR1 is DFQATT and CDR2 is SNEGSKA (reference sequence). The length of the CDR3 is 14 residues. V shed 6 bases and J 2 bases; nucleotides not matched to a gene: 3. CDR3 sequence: CSAPSGGATDTQYF. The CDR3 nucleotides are TGCAGTGCCCCTAGCGGGGGGGCCACAGATACGCAGTATTTT.

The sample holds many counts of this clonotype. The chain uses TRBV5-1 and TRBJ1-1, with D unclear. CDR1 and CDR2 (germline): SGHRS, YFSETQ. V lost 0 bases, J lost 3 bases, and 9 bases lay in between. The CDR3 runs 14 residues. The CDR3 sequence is CASSLGVVDTEAFF. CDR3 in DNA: TGCGCCAGCAGCTTGGGGGTCGTTGACACTGAAGCTTTCTTT.

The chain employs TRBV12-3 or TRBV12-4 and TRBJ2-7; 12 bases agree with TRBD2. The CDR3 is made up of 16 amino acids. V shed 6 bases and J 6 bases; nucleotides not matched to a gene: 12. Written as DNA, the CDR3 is TGTGCCAGCAGGTTACTAGCGGGGGGCCAAAAAGGCGAGCAGTACTTC. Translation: CASRLLAGGQKGEQYF.

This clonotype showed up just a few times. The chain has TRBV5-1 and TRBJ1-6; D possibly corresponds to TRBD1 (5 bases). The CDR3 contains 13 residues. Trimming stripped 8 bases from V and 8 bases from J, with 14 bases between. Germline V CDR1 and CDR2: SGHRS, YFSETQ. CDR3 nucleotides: TGCGCCAGAGATCAGGGCCCTCATTCACCCCTCCACTTT. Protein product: CARDQGPHSPLHF.

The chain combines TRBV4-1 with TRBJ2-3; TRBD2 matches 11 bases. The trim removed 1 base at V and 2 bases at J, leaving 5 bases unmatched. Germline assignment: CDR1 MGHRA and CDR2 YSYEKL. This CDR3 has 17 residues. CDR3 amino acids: CASSQGTSGQFTDTQYF. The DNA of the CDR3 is TGCGCCAGCAGCCAAGGGACTAGCGGGCAATTCACAGATACGCAGTATTTT.

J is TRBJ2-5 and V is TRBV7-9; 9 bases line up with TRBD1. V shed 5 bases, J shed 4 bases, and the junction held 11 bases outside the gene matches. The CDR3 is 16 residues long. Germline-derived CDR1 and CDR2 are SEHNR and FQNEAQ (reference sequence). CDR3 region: CASSRTLGQGGETQYF. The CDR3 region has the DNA TGTGCCAGCAGCCGAACCCTGGGACAGGGCGGAGAGACCCAGTACTTC.

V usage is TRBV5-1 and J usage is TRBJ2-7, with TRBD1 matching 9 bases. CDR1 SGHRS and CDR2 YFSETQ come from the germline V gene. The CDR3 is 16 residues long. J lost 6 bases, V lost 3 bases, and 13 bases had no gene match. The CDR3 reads CASSSWVEQGASEQYF. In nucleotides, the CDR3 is TGCGCCAGCAGCTCCTGGGTTGAACAGGGGGCTTCCGAGCAGTACTTC. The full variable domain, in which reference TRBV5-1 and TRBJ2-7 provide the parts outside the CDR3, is KAGVTQTPRYLIKTRGQQVTLSCSPISGHRSVSWYQQTPGQGLQFLFEYFSETQRNKGNFPGRFSGRQFSNSRSEMNVSTLELGDSALYLCASSSWVEQGASEQYFGPGTRLTVT.

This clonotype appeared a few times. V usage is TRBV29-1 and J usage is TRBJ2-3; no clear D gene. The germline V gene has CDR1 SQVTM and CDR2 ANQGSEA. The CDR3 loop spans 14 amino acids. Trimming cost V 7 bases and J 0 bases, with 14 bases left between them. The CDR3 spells CSAPGITSTDTQYF. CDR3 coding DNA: TGCAGCGCCCCTGGGATAACTAGCACAGATACGCAGTATTTT.

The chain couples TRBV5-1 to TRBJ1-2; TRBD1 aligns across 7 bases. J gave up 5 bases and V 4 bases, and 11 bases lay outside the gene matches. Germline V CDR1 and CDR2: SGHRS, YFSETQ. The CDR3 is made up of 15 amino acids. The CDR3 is CASSSSGTAQYGYTF. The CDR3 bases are TGCGCCAGCAGCAGTTCCGGGACAGCCCAATATGGCTACACCTTC.

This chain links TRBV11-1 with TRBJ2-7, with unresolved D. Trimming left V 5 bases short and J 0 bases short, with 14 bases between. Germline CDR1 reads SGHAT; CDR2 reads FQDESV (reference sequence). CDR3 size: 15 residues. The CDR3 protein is CASSPQGGSSYEQYV. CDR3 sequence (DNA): TGTGCCAGCAGCCCCCAAGGCGGAAGCTCCTACGAGCAGTACGTC.

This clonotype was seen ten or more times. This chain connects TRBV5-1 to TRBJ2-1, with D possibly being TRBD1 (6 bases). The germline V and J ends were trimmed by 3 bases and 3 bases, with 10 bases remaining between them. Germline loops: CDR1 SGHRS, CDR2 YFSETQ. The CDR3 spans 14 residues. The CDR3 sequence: CASSSQGNYNEQFF. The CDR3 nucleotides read TGCGCCAGCAGCTCCCAGGGGAACTACAATGAGCAGTTCTTC.

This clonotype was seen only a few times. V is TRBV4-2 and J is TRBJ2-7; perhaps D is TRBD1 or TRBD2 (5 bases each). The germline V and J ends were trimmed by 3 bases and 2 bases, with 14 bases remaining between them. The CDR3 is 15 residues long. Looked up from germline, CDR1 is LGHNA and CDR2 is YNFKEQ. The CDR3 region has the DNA TGTGCCAGCAGCCAGGCCGGGACCGAGCCCTACGAGCAGTACTTC. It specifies CASSQAGTEPYEQYF.

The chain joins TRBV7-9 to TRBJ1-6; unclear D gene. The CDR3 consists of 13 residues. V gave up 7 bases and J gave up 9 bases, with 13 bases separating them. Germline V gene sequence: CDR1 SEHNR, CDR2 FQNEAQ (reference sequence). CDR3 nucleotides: TGTGCCAGCACCCCCCGAGGGTTTTCACCCCTCCACTTT. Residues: CASTPRGFSPLHF.

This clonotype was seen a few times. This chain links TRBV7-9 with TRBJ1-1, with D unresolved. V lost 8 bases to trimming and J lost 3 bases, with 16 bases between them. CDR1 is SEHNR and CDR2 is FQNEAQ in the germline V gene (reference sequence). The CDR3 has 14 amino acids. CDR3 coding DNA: TGTGCCAGCTTGGACGCCCTCTGGGACACTGAAGCTTTCTTT. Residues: CASLDALWDTEAFF.

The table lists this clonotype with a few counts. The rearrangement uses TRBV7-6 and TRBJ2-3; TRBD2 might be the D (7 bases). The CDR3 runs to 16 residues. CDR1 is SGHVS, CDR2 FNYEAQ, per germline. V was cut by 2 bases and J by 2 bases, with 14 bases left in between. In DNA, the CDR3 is TGTGCCAGCAGCTTATTTCGGGGGGCGGACACAGATACGCAGTATTTT. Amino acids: CASSLFRGADTDTQYF.